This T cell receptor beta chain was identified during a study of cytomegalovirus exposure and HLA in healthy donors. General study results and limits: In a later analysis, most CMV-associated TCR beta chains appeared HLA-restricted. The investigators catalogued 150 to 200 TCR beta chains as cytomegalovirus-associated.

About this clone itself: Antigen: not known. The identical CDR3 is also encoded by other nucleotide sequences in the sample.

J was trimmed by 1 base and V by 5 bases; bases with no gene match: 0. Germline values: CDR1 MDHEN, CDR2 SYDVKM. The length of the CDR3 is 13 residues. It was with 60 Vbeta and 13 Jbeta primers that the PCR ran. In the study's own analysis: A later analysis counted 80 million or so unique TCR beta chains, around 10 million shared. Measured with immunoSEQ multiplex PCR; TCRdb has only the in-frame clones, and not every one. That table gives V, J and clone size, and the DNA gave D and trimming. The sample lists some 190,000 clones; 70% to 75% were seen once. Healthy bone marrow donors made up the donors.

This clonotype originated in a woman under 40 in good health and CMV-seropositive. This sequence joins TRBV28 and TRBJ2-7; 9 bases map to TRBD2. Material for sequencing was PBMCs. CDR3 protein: CASSLAGSYEQYF. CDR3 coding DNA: TGTGCCAGCAGTCTAGCGGGATCCTACGAGCAGTACTTC.